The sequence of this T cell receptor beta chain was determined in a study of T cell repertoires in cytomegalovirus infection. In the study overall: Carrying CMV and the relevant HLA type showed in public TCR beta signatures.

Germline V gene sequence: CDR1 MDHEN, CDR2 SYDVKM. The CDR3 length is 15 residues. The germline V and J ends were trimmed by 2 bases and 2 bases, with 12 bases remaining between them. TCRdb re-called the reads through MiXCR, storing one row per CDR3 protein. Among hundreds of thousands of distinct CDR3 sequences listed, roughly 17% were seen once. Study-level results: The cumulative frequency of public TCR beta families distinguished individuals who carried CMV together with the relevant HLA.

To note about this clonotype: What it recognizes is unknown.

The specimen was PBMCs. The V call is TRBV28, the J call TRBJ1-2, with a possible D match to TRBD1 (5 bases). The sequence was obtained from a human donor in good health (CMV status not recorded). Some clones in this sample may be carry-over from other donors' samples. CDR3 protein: CASSLEGPVNYGYTF. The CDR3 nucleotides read TGTGCCAGCAGTTTAGAGGGACCGGTCAACTATGGCTACACCTTC.